This TCR beta chain appears in the sequencing data of a study of human T cells and chemical hapten exposure. Study context: Enrolled patients were predominantly female and had alopecia areata, totalis or universalis. Points from the study as a whole: TCRs exceeding 1 in 1000 frequency stayed unchanged with DPC sensitization.

Time point given: patch test 1, 2 weeks after DPC sensitization. Treatment of the sample: therapeutic diphenylcyclopropenone sensitization with weekly scalp DPC. TCRdb fed the RACE reads into MiXCR, producing one record per CDR3 protein. The data contain 350,000 or so distinct CDR3 sequences, approximately 6.9% of them singletons. This clonotype has just a few counts. Its antigen is currently unknown. This sequence originates from a woman between 18 and 29 years old with alopecia areata. Some clones in this sample may be carry-over from other donors' samples. The sequenced sample was whole blood, obtained in connection with sensitization to the hapten diphenylcyclopropenone (DPC).

As DNA, the CDR3 is TGTGCCAGCAGTGCGGAGACAGTCCAAGAGACCCAGTACTTC. This gives the protein CASSAETVQETQYF. The rearrangement uses TRBV2 and TRBJ2-5; D may be TRBD1 (5 bases). This CDR3 comprises 14 residues. The V end was cut by 4 bases, the J end by 1 base, with 10 bases between. Germline-derived CDR1 and CDR2 are SNHLY and FYNNEI.